These T cell receptor beta chains were read from a single sample in a study of OX40 agonist ivuxolimab in advanced cancers. Generated by immunoSEQ multiplex PCR, the TCRdb table keeps only in-frame clones and is missing some. This repertoire shows tens of thousands of clones, 91% found once; its top ten account for 25% to 30%. Sample: CD4+ or CD8+ T cells sorted from blood, taken in a trial of the OX40 agonist ivuxolimab. The receptors were sampled from an adult with an advanced solid tumor such as melanoma, head and neck, liver or kidney cancer. Both conserved end residues are part of each CDR3. A D gene is named only where the DNA matches it firmly. Size tells how often a clone was seen (once, few, many) or the class of an expanded clone, and some rows leave it out.

.	TRBV7-8	.	TRBJ1-2	TGTGCCAGCAGTAGGGGGAGGGCGGATGGCTACACCTTC	CASSRGRADGYTF
TRBD1	TRBV7-2	.	TRBJ2-7	TGTGCCAGCAGCTTAGACGGCAGGGGGACCTCCTACGAGCAGTACTTC	CASSLDGRGTSYEQYF
.	TRBV5-6	.	TRBJ2-7	TGTGCCAGTTTCCCGGCAGACAGCTCCTACGAGCAGTACTTC	CASFPADSSYEQYF
TRBD2	TRBV27	.	TRBJ2-1	TGTGCCAGCAAGCCCAGCGGGAGCTCCTACAATGAGCAGTTCTTC	CASKPSGSSYNEQFF
.	TRBV2	.	TRBJ2-7	TGTGCCAGCAGTTCGACTGGCTCCTACGAGCAGTACTTC	CASSSTGSYEQYF
.	TRBV5-4	.	TRBJ2-2	TGTGCCAGCTCAGTAACCTACTCGAACACCGGGGAGCTGTTTTTT	CASSVTYSNTGELFF
TRBD1	TRBV6-5	.	TRBJ2-1	TGTGCCAGCAGGACAGGGGACTCCTACAATGAGCAGTTCTTC	CASRTGDSYNEQFF
.	TRBV11-2	.	TRBJ1-1	TGTGCCAGCAGCCCGGGGAACACTGAAGCTTTCTTT	CASSPGNTEAFF
.	TRBV28	.	TRBJ2-7	TGTGCCAGCAGTCCCCTCCCTCGACGGTCTGCTCAAAGGCACGAGCAGTACTTC	CASSPLPRRSAQRHEQYF
TRBD1	TRBV6-5	.	TRBJ1-2	TGTGCCAGCAGTGGCTCACCGACAGGGTCCAATGGCTACACCTTC	CASSGSPTGSNGYTF
.	TRBV7-2	.	TRBJ2-7	TGTGCCAGCAGCCTGGAAACCTACGAGCAGTACTTC	CASSLETYEQYF
TRBD2	TRBV19	.	TRBJ2-1	TGTGCCAGTAGGCCTAGCGGGGAAGGCTATGAGCAGTTCTTC	CASRPSGEGYEQFF
TRBD2	TRBV13	.	TRBJ2-1	TGTGCCAGCAGCTTAGTCGATTTAGCGGGAGGGCCCTACAATGAGCAGTTCTTC	CASSLVDLAGGPYNEQFF
.	TRBV7-9	few	TRBJ1-1	TGTGCCAGCAGCTTAGTCCCCAGCATGAACACTGAAGCTTTCTTT	CASSLVPSMNTEAFF
.	TRBV13	.	TRBJ1-1	TGTGCCAGCAGCTTAATCGCGGGAGGCGAGAACACTGAAGCTTTCTTT	CASSLIAGGENTEAFF
.	TRBV7-9	.	TRBJ1-1	TGTGCCAGCAGCCCCCAGGCCACGAACACTGAAGCTTTCTTT	CASSPQATNTEAFF
TRBD1	TRBV4-1	.	TRBJ2-5	TGCGCCAGCAGCCAACCGGGACAGCAAGAGACCCAGTACTTC	CASSQPGQQETQYF
.	TRBV6-1	.	TRBJ2-7	TGTGCCAGCAGTGAAACGTGGACTAATCCCTCCTACGAGCAGTACTTC	CASSETWTNPSYEQYF
.	TRBV7-9	.	TRBJ2-1	TGTGCCAGCAGCCCTTCTAACAAGCTAAGTATCTACAATGAGCAGTTCTTC	CASSPSNKLSIYNEQFF
.	TRBV9	.	TRBJ1-3	TGTGCCAGCAGCGTAGACGATAGTAGTAACTCTGGAAACACCATATATTTT	CASSVDDSSNSGNTIYF
TRBD1	TRBV29-1	.	TRBJ1-1	TGCAGCGGTGACAGGGGGGACACTGAAGCTTTCTTT	CSGDRGDTEAFF
TRBD2	TRBV6-1	.	TRBJ2-7	TGTGCCAGCAGTGAAGGGGAGGTGGCGGGAGGTTCCTACGAGCAGTACTTC	CASSEGEVAGGSYEQYF
.	TRBV5-6	.	TRBJ2-2	TGTGCCAGCAGCGGCTGGGGGACCGGGGAGCTGTTTTTT	CASSGWGTGELFF
TRBD2	TRBV19	once	TRBJ2-7	TGTGCCAGTAGCCCCAGCGGGGCAAGCTACGAGCAGTACTTC	CASSPSGASYEQYF
.	TRBV6-5	.	TRBJ1-2	TGTGCCAGCAGTTACTCCTTAACAGGGATCTATGGCTACACCTTC	CASSYSLTGIYGYTF
.	TRBV7-2	once	TRBJ2-1	TGTGCCAGCAGCTTTCTCGGGAAGGCAAATGAGCAGTTCTTC	CASSFLGKANEQFF
TRBD1	TRBV6-5	.	TRBJ2-1	TGTGCCAGCAGTTACATGACAGGGGGATTTTACAATGAGCAGTTCTTC	CASSYMTGGFYNEQFF
.	TRBV5-6	.	TRBJ2-7	TGTGCCAGCAGCCCGACAGGCCTTGGGTCCTACGAGCAGTACTTC	CASSPTGLGSYEQYF
TRBD2	TRBV5-8	.	TRBJ2-7	TGTGCCAGCAGCCATACTAGCGGGAGTATTCTCGAGCAGTACTTC	CASSHTSGSILEQYF
TRBD2	TRBV7-6	few	TRBJ2-1	TGTGCCAGCAGCCCCGGACTAGCGGGGAATGCCTACAATGAGCAGTTCTTC	CASSPGLAGNAYNEQFF
.	TRBV5-6	once	TRBJ1-1	TGTGCCAGCAGCCTGCCTGAGAACACTGAAGCTTTCTTT	CASSLPENTEAFF